The entry below gives a single T cell receptor beta chain sequence along with its context. This clonotype has ten or more counts. No antigen is known for it. No clone much larger than this one lies a single base away; base qualities are absent. Library generation was performed with multiplex PCR. The reads were generated on an Illumina HiSeq 4000. iRepertoire HTBI primers and Arm-PCR amplification of CDR3 regions were used to construct TCR beta libraries. Gel purification was performed on PCR products prior to sequencing. Per the source publication's procedure: Across samples, around 58 TRBV and roughly 13 TRBJ segments were identified and used for gene usage analysis of CDR3 amino acid clonotypes. Filtered high-quality paired reads were merged into contigs using COPE and FqMerger. BLAST was used to align contigs to the IMGT TRBV, TRBD and TRBJ reference genes, and CDR3 was defined following IMGT. Any clonotype with a frequency above 0.1% was classified as a highly expanded clone. Shannon entropy was used to measure repertoire diversity, and the Gini coefficient was used to measure V-J evenness. A clonotype was considered public if more than one individual shared it. TCRdb handled the public reads itself, with Q25 trimming in fastp and clone calling in MiXCR, and kept productive beta chains. One record per CDR3 amino acid sequence lists the most common genes and DNA. Here the V and J calls rest on TCRdb's processing, not on the authors' analysis. Across this sample there are approximately 400,000 distinct CDR3 sequences, with approximately 25% seen only once. The ten top clones hold around 30% of the sample.

This specimen belongs to a study of regulatory T cells in long-lasting Graves disease (dated by TCRdb to the early 2020s). For the wider study: Persistent Graves' disease was defined as antithyroid drug treatment for over 5 years with persistently positive TSH receptor autoantibodies. Peripheral blood TCR sequencing and RNA sequencing compared persistent Graves' disease patients with newly diagnosed Graves' disease patients. The study took place in China and was registered as a clinical trial. A total of approximately 35 samples were covered by TCR sequencing, comprising approximately 13 persistent and some 20 newly diagnosed Graves' disease patients. Persistent Graves' disease patients in the clinical cohort had taken antithyroid drugs for roughly ten years on average. General study outcomes and caveats: As a limitation, the authors acknowledged that the small sample size may reduce accuracy. Compared with newly diagnosed patients, persistent Graves' disease patients had lower TCR Shannon entropy and fewer highly expanded clones, which suggests clonal expansion. Patients with persistent disease shared more public clonotypes (fewer than 3,000) than newly diagnosed patients did (approximately 1,000). Peripheral blood alone was examined, since thyroid tissue, which constituted the primary lesion, could not be accessed. TRBV28, TRBJ1-2 and TRBJ2-5 were preferentially used in persistent disease, while TRBV20-1 and TRBJ2-1 were favored in newly diagnosed disease. Sequencing and analysis were limited to the TCR beta chain.

Including cysteine and phenylalanine, the CDR3 has 14 amino acids. Of all the DNA, just the CDR3 is kept, 42 bases in frame from base 1. Via the germline V gene, CDR1 is SNHLY and CDR2 FYNNEI. Compared with germline, V lacks 6 bases and J lacks 10 bases; bases without a gene match: 9. The time point label, as the study defines it: persistent/refractory GD, antithyroid drugs over 5 years with positive TRAb. For both TCR sequencing and RNA sequencing, RNA was extracted from PBMCs in TRIzol. Graves' disease was diagnosed according to American Thyroid Association guidelines. The patients came from an endocrinology department in Xi'an, China. Each patient gave around 9.2 milliliters of peripheral blood, collected in an EDTA anticoagulant tube. Ficoll Paque Plus density gradient separation was used to isolate PBMCs, and no further T cell sorting was done. RNA quality was checked with an Agilent 2100 Bioanalyzer and agarose gel, and concentration with a NanoDrop 2000.

The sequence was obtained from a woman in her thirties or forties with Graves disease. Donor details come from another sample of the same person, matched by shared clones. The sample in question was peripheral blood mononuclear cells (PBMCs), obtained when the disease was refractory, from a patient treated with antithyroid drugs. The sequence links TRBV2 to TRBJ1-4; 9 bases in the middle match TRBD1. The CDR3 protein: CASSGQGPVGKLFF. The sequenced DNA: TGTGCCAGCAGCGGACAGGGGCCAGTGGGAAAACTGTTTTTT. Reference TRBV2 and TRBJ1-4 proteins supply the regions before and after the CDR3; the full variable domain is: EPEVTQTPSHQVTQMGQEVILRCVPISNHLYFYWYRQILGQKVEFLVSFYNNEISEKSEIFDDQFSVERPDGSNFTLKIRSTKLEDSAMYFCASSGQGPVGKLFFGSGTQLSVL.